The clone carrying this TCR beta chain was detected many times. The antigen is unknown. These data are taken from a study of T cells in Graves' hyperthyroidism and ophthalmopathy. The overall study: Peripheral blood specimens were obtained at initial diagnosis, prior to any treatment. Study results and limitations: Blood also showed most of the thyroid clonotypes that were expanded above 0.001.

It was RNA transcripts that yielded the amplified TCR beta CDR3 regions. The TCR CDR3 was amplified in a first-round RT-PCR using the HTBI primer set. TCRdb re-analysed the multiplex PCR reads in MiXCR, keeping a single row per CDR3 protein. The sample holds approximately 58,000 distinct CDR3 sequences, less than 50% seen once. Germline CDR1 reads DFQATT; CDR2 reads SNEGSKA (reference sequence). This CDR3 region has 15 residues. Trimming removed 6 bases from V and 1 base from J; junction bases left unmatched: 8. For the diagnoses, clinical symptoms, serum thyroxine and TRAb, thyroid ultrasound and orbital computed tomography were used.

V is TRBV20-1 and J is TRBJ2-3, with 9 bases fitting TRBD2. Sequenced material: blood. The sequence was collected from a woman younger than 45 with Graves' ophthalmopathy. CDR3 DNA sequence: TGCAGTGCCCCGCCCGCGGGAGGGGGCACAGATACGCAGTATTTT. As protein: CSAPPAGGGTDTQYF.